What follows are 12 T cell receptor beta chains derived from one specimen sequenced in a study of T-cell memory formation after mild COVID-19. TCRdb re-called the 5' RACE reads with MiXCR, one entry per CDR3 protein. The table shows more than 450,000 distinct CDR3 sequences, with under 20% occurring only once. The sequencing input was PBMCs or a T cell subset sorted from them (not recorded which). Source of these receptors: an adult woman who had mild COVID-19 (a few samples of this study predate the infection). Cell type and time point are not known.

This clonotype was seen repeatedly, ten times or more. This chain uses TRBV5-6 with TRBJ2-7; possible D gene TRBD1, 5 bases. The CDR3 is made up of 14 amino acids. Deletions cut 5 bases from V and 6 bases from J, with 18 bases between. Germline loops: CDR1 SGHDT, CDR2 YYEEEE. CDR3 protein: CASRPQLRQIEQYF. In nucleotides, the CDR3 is TGTGCCAGCAGACCTCAACTACGACAGATCGAGCAGTACTTC.

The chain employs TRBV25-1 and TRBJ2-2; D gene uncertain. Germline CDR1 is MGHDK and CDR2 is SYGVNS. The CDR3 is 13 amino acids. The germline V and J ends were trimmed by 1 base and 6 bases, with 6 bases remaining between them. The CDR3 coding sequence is TGTGCCAGCAGTGAATTTCATTCCGGGGAGCTGTTTTTT. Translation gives CASSEFHSGELFF.

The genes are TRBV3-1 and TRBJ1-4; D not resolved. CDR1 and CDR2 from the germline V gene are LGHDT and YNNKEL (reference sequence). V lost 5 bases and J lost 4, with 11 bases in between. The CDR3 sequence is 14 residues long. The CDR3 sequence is CASSRTSYNEKLFF. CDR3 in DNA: TGTGCCAGCAGCAGGACGAGCTATAATGAAAAACTGTTTTTT.

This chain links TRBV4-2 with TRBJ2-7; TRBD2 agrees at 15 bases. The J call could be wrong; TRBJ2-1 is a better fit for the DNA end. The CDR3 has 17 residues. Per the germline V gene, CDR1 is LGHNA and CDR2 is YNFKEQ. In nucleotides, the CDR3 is TGTGCCAGCAGCCCCCCTAGGACTAGCGGGAGGGCCAATGAGCAGTTCTTC. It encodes CASSPPRTSGRANEQFF.

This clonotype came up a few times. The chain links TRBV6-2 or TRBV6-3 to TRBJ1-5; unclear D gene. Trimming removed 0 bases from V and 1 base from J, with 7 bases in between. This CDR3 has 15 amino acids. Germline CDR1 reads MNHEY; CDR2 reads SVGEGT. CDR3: CASSYSLTSNQPQHF. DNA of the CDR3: TGTGCCAGCAGTTACTCACTCACCAGCAATCAGCCCCAGCATTTT.

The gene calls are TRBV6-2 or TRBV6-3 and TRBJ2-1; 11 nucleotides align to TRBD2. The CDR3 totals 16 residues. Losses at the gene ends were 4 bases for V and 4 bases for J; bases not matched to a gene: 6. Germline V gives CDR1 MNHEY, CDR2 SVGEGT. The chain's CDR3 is CASSLSLAGVYNEQFF. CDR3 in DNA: TGTGCCAGCAGTTTGTCACTAGCGGGAGTGTACAATGAGCAGTTCTTC.

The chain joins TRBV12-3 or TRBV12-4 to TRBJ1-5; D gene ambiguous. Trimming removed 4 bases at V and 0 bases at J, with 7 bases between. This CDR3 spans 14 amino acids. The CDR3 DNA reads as TGTGCCAGCAGTTCAGACAATAGCAATCAGCCCCAGCATTTT. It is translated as CASSSDNSNQPQHF.

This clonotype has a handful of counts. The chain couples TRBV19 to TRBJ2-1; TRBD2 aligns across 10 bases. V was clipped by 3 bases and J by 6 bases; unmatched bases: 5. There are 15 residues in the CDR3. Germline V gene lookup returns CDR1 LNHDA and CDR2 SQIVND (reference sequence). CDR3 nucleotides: TGTGCCAGTAGTATCCGACTAGCGGGTTTCAATGAGCAGTTCTTC. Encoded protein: CASSIRLAGFNEQFF.

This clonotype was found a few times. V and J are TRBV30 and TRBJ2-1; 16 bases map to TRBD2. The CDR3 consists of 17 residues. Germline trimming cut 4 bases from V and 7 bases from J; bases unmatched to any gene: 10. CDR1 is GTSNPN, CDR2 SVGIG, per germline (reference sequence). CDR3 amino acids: CAWNEGLAGGPENEQFF. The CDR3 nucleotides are TGTGCCTGGAATGAGGGACTAGCGGGAGGGCCTGAGAATGAGCAGTTCTTC.

The CDR3 DNA is TGCGCCAGCAGCATGACTAGCGAAGCTCACAATGAGCAGTTCTTC. Its translation: CASSMTSEAHNEQFF. The chain links TRBV5-1 to TRBJ2-1, with TRBD2 matching over 8 bases. This CDR3 has 15 residues. Germline CDR1 and CDR2: SGHRS and YFSETQ. The V segment lost 4 bases and the J segment 5 bases; nucleotides outside the gene matches: 8.

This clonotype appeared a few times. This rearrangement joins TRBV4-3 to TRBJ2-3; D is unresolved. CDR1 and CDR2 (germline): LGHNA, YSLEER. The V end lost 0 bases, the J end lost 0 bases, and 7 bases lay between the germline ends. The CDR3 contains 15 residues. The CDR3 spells CASSQEWISTDTQYF. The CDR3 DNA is TGCGCCAGCAGCCAAGAATGGATTAGCACAGATACGCAGTATTTT.

CDR3 residues: CASSKERASANEQFF. CDR3 DNA sequence: TGTGCCAGCAGCAAAGAGAGGGCTAGCGCGAATGAGCAGTTCTTC. V usage is TRBV21-1 and J usage is TRBJ2-1; the table's TRBD2 call for D was not verified on the DNA. TRBV21-1 is assigned pseudogene status. This CDR3 region has 15 residues.